Sequencing of this T cell receptor beta chain was carried out in a study of synovial regulatory T cells in juvenile arthritis. Sequencing used immunoSEQ multiplex PCR; TCRdb keeps in-frame clones, though not all of them. The sample spans approximately 3,000 clones; the ten largest clones claim approximately 12%. Synovial fluid was collected with matched peripheral blood from each patient with active arthritis. Donors were some eleven juvenile idiopathic arthritis patients with active disease, 3 polyarticular and 8 oligoarticular. Patients had median age about 11 years, range about 2.3-22.9. Germline lookup yields CDR1 SGHAT and CDR2 FQNNGV. CDR3 length: 19 amino acids. No DNA accompanies this entry.

The rearrangement joins TRBV11-2 to TRBJ2-7; TCRdb designates TRBD2, a call that cannot be tested without DNA. Sequenced material: Treg cells from the synovium. The TCR was taken from a donor younger than 30 with juvenile idiopathic arthritis. This CDR3 reads CASSRGLAGGLARSYEQYF.